These T cell receptor beta chains were read from a single sample in a study of blood T cell repertoires in COVID-19. Generated by immunoSEQ multiplex PCR, the TCRdb table keeps only in-frame clones and is missing some. The profile shows more than 30,000 clones, about 88% of them singletons. The specimen sequenced was peripheral blood. The source is a man in his 60s with active COVID-19. CDR3s include the opening cysteine and the closing phenylalanine or tryptophan. Fields, in order: J gene, V gene, clone size, D gene, CDR3 DNA, CDR3 protein. A D gene is named only where the DNA matches it firmly. The size field is filled for only some rows; it gives once, few, many or a size class.

>TRBJ2-1|TRBV7-6|.|TRBD2
TGTGCCAGCAGCCCGGGGGTAGGGACTAGCTCCCCGGGCACCTACAATGAGCAGTTCTTC
CASSPGVGTSSPGTYNEQFF
>TRBJ1-1|TRBV5-6|.|.
TGTGCCAGCAGCTTGGCCTATTCCGCTATGGTGGCTTTCTTT
CASSLAYSAMVAFF
>TRBJ2-7|TRBV27|.|.
TGTGCCAGCAGTTTTTCCACGGGGGATCGGGACTCCTACGAGCAGTACTTC
CASSFSTGDRDSYEQYF
>TRBJ1-2|TRBV9|.|.
TGTGCCAGCAGCGTAACCCAGGGAACCTATGGCTACACCTTC
CASSVTQGTYGYTF
>TRBJ2-3|TRBV7-9|.|.
TGTGCCAGCAGCCCGCAAGGGACAACCAGCACAGATACGCAGTATTTT
CASSPQGTTSTDTQYF
>TRBJ2-7|TRBV5-1|.|TRBD2
TGCGCCAGCAGCATTACTAGCGGCCCATACGAGCAGTACTTC
CASSITSGPYEQYF
>TRBJ2-1|TRBV5-1|.|.
TGCGCCAGCAGCTTGCGGTCCCAAGTAGCGGTTATTCCCTCCTACAATGAGCAGTTCTTC
CASSLRSQVAVIPSYNEQFF
>TRBJ2-1|TRBV19|.|TRBD2
TGTGCCAGTAGTATGAAGTGGGATAGCGGGATTGATGAGCAGTTCTTC
CASSMKWDSGIDEQFF
>TRBJ2-7|TRBV18|.|.
TGTGCCAGCTCGCCTGGCCAAGTCTACGAGCAGTACTTC
CASSPGQVYEQYF
>TRBJ1-2|TRBV7-8|.|TRBD1
TGTGCCAGCAGCTTCAGTGGACAGGCCCCTAACTATGGCTACACCTTC
CASSFSGQAPNYGYTF
>TRBJ2-3|TRBV30|.|.
TGTGCCTGGAGTGTGGGCCCTAGCACAGATACGCAGTATTTT
CAWSVGPSTDTQYF
>TRBJ2-1|TRBV4-3|.|TRBD2
TGCGCCAGCAGCCAAGGCGCGGGAGTGTATAATGAGCAGTTCTTC
CASSQGAGVYNEQFF
>TRBJ1-6|TRBV19|few|TRBD1
TGTGCCAGTAGTACTGCGACAGGGAGTAATTCACCCCTCCACTTT
CASSTATGSNSPLHF
>TRBJ2-7|TRBV6-2/TRBV6-3|.|.
TGTGCCAGCAGTTACCTCGGGGTCTACGAGCAGTACTTC
CASSYLGVYEQYF
>TRBJ1-2|TRBV2|.|.
TGTGCCAGCAGAGGGGATGGTGGCTACACCTTC
CASRGDGGYTF
>TRBJ1-3|TRBV28|.|TRBD1
TGTGCCAGCAGTTTCCAGGGGGCGCAGGGAAACACCATATATTTT
CASSFQGAQGNTIYF
>TRBJ2-7|TRBV11-2|.|TRBD2
TGTGCCAGCAGCTTAGACCGCACTAGCGGCCACGAGCAGTACTTC
CASSLDRTSGHEQYF
>TRBJ2-3|TRBV5-5|.|TRBD2
TGTGCCAGCAGCTTGGGAGGACTAGCGGACACAGATACGCAGTATTTT
CASSLGGLADTDTQYF
>TRBJ1-5|TRBV7-9|.|.
TGTGCCAGCAGCTTAGGGACAGCCGGAGATCAGCCCCAGCATTTT
CASSLGTAGDQPQHF
>TRBJ2-1|TRBV18|.|TRBD1
TGTGCCAGCTCACCACAGGGACAGGGAAACAATGAGCAGTTCTTC
CASSPQGQGNNEQFF
>TRBJ1-1|TRBV7-8|.|.
TGTGCCAGCAGCTGGGGCCCAACCACTGAAGCTTTCTTT
CASSWGPTTEAFF
>TRBJ2-4|TRBV28|.|TRBD2
TGTGCCAGCAGCCGGGTAGCGGGAGGCTTGGGGGACATTCAGTACTTC
CASSRVAGGLGDIQYF
>TRBJ1-1|TRBV6-5|.|.
TGTGCCAGCAGTTACCTCGGGAACACTGAAGCTTTCTTT
CASSYLGNTEAFF
>TRBJ2-1|TRBV7-2|.|TRBD2
TGTGCCAGCAGCTCTGCTCCAGCGGGGGCATACAATGAGCAGTTCTTC
CASSSAPAGAYNEQFF